The following is a T cell receptor (beta chain) sequence with its context. Its antigen is not known. CDR3 size: 13 residues. V was shortened by 5 bases and J by 6 bases, with 15 bases between the two germline ends. The germline V gene has CDR1 SGHKS and CDR2 YYEKEE (reference sequence). This entry belongs to a study of post-analysis software for immune sequencing data. Findings of the study overall: Patients used four to six TRBV segments, including TRBV5-6, TRBV5-1 and TRBV20-1, more often than controls. The authors found that F measure strongly co-clustered same-batch samples. Normalized Chao1 diversity was significantly lower in multiple sclerosis patients than in controls.

The authors incorporated unique molecular identifiers into the TCR beta cDNA libraries. The yield from around 1 to 10 million T cells was around 500,000 cDNA molecules in total. TCRdb recomputed calls from the PCR reads with MiXCR, one row per CDR3 protein. The top ten hold roughly 0.53% of the sample, which has roughly 800,000 distinct CDR3 sequences, about 32% seen once. J is TRBJ2-7 and V is TRBV5-5; a possible D gene is TRBD1 (6 bases). The sequence derives from a girl between 10 and 17 years old with multiple sclerosis. The specimen was blood. This CDR3 is CASRLTTGSEQYF. The CDR3, as DNA: TGTGCCAGCAGGCTCACCACAGGGAGCGAGCAGTACTTC. The full variable domain, rest sourced from reference TRBV5-5 and TRBJ2-7, is DAGVTQSPTHLIKTRGQQVTLRCSPISGHKSVSWYQQVLGQGPQFIFQYYEKEERGRGNFPDRFSARQFPNYSSELNVNALLLGDSALYLCASRLTTGSEQYFGPGTRLTVT.